This T cell receptor (beta chain) was captured by sequencing in a study of CXCR3-negative and CXCR3-positive naive CD8 T cells. Study in general: A total of some 130 million TRB reads was generated, with about 1.5 +/- 0.3 million per library. Findings and limits, study-wide: Memory CD8+ cells showed much lower diversity, while both naive subsets displayed comparably high diversity. TRB CDR3s of CXCR3-positive naive cells were more hydrophobic than those of CXCR3-negative naive cells.

UMI-tagged TRB cDNA libraries were built via 5' RACE. TCRdb re-called the 5' RACE reads, yielding one record per CDR3 amino acid sequence without DNA. The specimen's table records 60,000 to 70,000 distinct CDR3 sequences. For this clonotype: Its specificity is not known.

The CDR3 is made up of 14 amino acids. Germline V gene lookup returns CDR1 LGHNT and CDR2 FRNRAP. The TCR was taken from a human donor in good health. Some clones in this sample may be carry-over from other donors' samples. The sample comprised naive CXCR3+ CD8+ T cells from blood. Regarding subset: CD45RO-CCR7+CD27+CD95- naive CD8+ T cells expressing CXCR3 (TNR3+). J is TRBJ2-3 and V is TRBV12-5. The CDR3 sequence: CASGLPGDTDTQYF.